These 8 T cell receptor beta chains originate from one sample sequenced in a study of shared clonotypes between healthy human individuals. Assay used: immunoSEQ multiplex PCR; TCRdb lists only in-frame clones, some missing. The sample lists approximately 1.9 million clones; 93% were seen once. It was CD45RO-negative cells, positively selected for CCR7, that made up naive CD8 cells, with terminally differentiated effector memory CD45RA+ cells excluded. Material: naive CD8+ T cells from PBMCs. Receptor source: a man aged 18-30 years in good health. Some clones in this sample may be carry-over from other donors' samples.

The V and J genes are TRBV7-6 and TRBJ1-2; weak D call: TRBD1 (5 bases). The CDR3 sequence is 15 residues long. The germline V gene encodes CDR1 SGHVS and CDR2 FNYEAQ. V was cut by 6 bases and J by 2 bases, with 16 bases left in between. The CDR3, as DNA: TGTGCCAGCAGAGAAGGTCAGGGTCCAAACTATGGCTACACCTTC. The encoded protein is CASREGQGPNYGYTF.

The V and J genes are TRBV19 and TRBJ2-1, with TRBD2 identical over 7 bases. The CDR3 extends over 15 amino acids. The junction had 7 bases not matched to a gene; V was cut back by 6 bases and J by 2 bases. The germline gives CDR1 LNHDA, CDR2 SQIVND (reference sequence). CDR3 DNA: TGTGCCAGTAGCCCTCGGGGGGAACCCTACAATGAGCAGTTCTTC. It is translated as CASSPRGEPYNEQFF.

The chain uses TRBV9 and TRBJ1-2, with D hard to call. Germline V lookup: CDR1 SGDLS, CDR2 YYNGEE. This CDR3 region has 14 residues. V lost 0 bases and J lost 2, with 8 bases in between. The CDR3 DNA sequence: TGTGCCAGCAGCGTAGTCGGCAGGAACTATGGCTACACCTTC. This sequence encodes CASSVVGRNYGYTF.

The chain is built from TRBV28 and TRBJ2-2; D not certain. V gave up 6 bases and J gave up 0 bases, with 8 bases separating them. The CDR3 is 14 amino acids. In germline, CDR1 is MDHEN, CDR2 SYDVKM. The DNA of the CDR3 is TGTGCCAGCAGCAGAACAGCGAACACCGGGGAGCTGTTTTTT. This codes for CASSRTANTGELFF.

With regard to this clone: This specimen includes other DNA sequences encoding the same CDR3. The chain is built from TRBV5-6 and TRBJ2-7, with TRBD2 as a possible D gene (6 bases). V was cut by 2 bases and J by 0 bases, with 9 bases left in between. Per germline, CDR1 SGHDT and CDR2 YYEEEE. The CDR3 spans 14 residues. The CDR3 DNA sequence: TGTGCCAGCAGCTTCGGGGGTAGCTCCTACGAGCAGTACTTC. Translated, it gives CASSFGGSSYEQYF.

The chain carries TRBV5-4 and TRBJ2-1; 8 positions match TRBD2. The ends lost 4 bases at V and 0 bases at J; junction bases unmatched: 9. This CDR3 is built from 17 residues. Germline V CDR1 and CDR2: SGHNT, YYREEE (reference sequence). This chain's CDR3 is CASSTWTSQSSYNEQFF. The CDR3 DNA reads as TGTGCCAGCAGCACCTGGACTAGCCAGAGCTCCTACAATGAGCAGTTCTTC.

On this clone itself: The sample holds other DNA sequences that translate to the same CDR3. The chain employs TRBV27 and TRBJ2-7; D may be TRBD2 (6 bases). Trimming took 6 bases from V and 2 from J, leaving 14 bases between them. CDR1 MNHEY and CDR2 SMNVEV come from the germline V gene (reference sequence). The CDR3 is 14 residues long. The CDR3 DNA reads as TGTGCCAGCAGCCCTAGTTGGGGGGCCTACGAGCAGTACTTC. Amino acid sequence: CASSPSWGAYEQYF.

V and J are TRBV6-5 and TRBJ1-2; tentative D call: TRBD1 (5 bases). Germline V gene sequence: CDR1 MNHEY, CDR2 SVGAGI. The CDR3 length is 15 residues. V was cut by 5 bases and J by 3 bases, with 16 bases left in between. The CDR3 region is CASSPTATSYYGYTF. The CDR3 nucleotides are TGTGCCAGCAGTCCGACAGCTACATCTTACTATGGCTACACCTTC.